Presented here are 9 T cell receptor beta chains from one specimen sequenced in a study of cytotoxic CD8 clonotypes in ibrutinib-treated CLL. The repertoire was sequenced with immunoSEQ multiplex PCR; TCRdb's copy has only in-frame clones and lacks some. The sample lists more than 8,500 clones; approximately 57% were seen once. The source was PBMCs, collected before ibrutinib treatment. The receptors here all came from a human donor with chronic lymphocytic leukemia.

This clone showed up just once. This chain joins TRBV10-3 and TRBJ2-2; D unresolved. Germline V gene lookup returns CDR1 ENHRY and CDR2 SYGVKD. CDR3 size: 13 residues. V shed 11 bases and J shed 3 bases, with 13 bases lying between them. In DNA form, the CDR3 reads TGTGCCTCGACCCAAAGCGACACCGGGGAGCTGTTTTTT. Translation gives CASTQSDTGELFF.

The rearrangement uses TRBV4-1 and TRBJ2-1; 7 positions agree with TRBD1. CDR1 MGHRA and CDR2 YSYEKL come from the germline V gene. The CDR3 has 17 residues. The ends lost 0 bases at V and 3 bases at J; junction bases unmatched: 8. The CDR3 is CASSQDLEGAGYNEQFF. The CDR3 DNA reads as TGCGCCAGCAGCCAAGATTTAGAGGGGGCTGGCTACAATGAGCAGTTCTTC.

The rearrangement joins TRBV19 to TRBJ1-4; D uncertain. Germline V gives CDR1 LNHDA, CDR2 SQIVND (reference sequence). V was pared by 5 bases and J by 0 bases, with 10 bases between. The CDR3 loop spans 15 amino acids. DNA of the CDR3: TGTGCCAGTAGTTTCCAAGCCTCAACTAATGAAAAACTGTTTTTT. The encoded protein is CASSFQASTNEKLFF.

V and J are TRBV19 and TRBJ1-5; TRBD1 matches 8 bases. This CDR3 is built from 16 residues. Per the germline V gene, CDR1 is LNHDA and CDR2 is SQIVND (reference sequence). V shed 5 bases, J shed 6 bases, and the junction held 12 bases outside the gene matches. This CDR3 is CASSPAIWTGTQPQHF. The DNA for the CDR3 is TGTGCCAGTAGTCCAGCCATTTGGACAGGGACTCAGCCCCAGCATTTT.

The chain joins TRBV5-1 to TRBJ2-1, with 12 bases fitting TRBD2. Trimming cost V 2 bases and J 7 bases; bases outside gene matches: 13. The CDR3 consists of 18 residues. CDR1 is SGHRS and CDR2 is YFSETQ in the germline V gene. The chain's CDR3 is CASSFYGLAGGPENEQFF. CDR3 nucleotide sequence: TGCGCCAGCAGCTTTTACGGGCTAGCGGGAGGGCCAGAAAATGAGCAGTTCTTC.

This chain links TRBV2 with TRBJ2-7; 7 nucleotides line up with TRBD1. J lost 2 bases, V lost 4 bases, and 5 bases had no gene match. The germline V gene has CDR1 SNHLY and CDR2 FYNNEI. This CDR3 region has 14 residues. CDR3 sequence: CASSGRTGTYEQYF. DNA for the CDR3: TGTGCCAGCAGTGGAAGGACAGGCACCTACGAGCAGTACTTC.

This sequence joins TRBV9 and TRBJ2-7, with D possibly called TRBD1 or TRBD2 (5 bases each). Per germline, CDR1 SGDLS and CDR2 YYNGEE. The CDR3 totals 18 residues. Trimming left V 3 bases short and J 0 bases short, with 22 bases between. The CDR3 reads CASSEGRGVGIRSYEQYF. CDR3 DNA sequence: TGTGCCAGCAGCGAGGGAAGAGGGGTAGGGATCCGCTCCTACGAGCAGTACTTC.

This chain uses TRBV7-6 with TRBJ2-7, with a weak D call TRBD1 (6 bases). V was cut by 1 base and J by 1 base, with 8 bases left in between. CDR1 SGHVS and CDR2 FNYEAQ come from the germline V gene. CDR3 length: 14 residues. The DNA of the CDR3 is TGTGCCAGCAGCTTAGATCAGGGGTCCTACGAGCAGTACTTC. It is translated as CASSLDQGSYEQYF.

This chain links TRBV15 with TRBJ1-2, with 8 bases identical to TRBD1. V lost 5 bases and J lost 5; bases outside the gene matches: 7. CDR1 LNHNV and CDR2 YYDKDF come from the germline V gene (reference sequence). The CDR3 extends over 14 amino acids. The CDR3: CATSGLDRDYGYTF. The CDR3 DNA reads as TGTGCCACCAGCGGCCTGGACAGGGATTATGGCTACACCTTC.